This record concerns one T cell receptor beta chain sequence. Sequencing used immunoSEQ multiplex PCR; TCRdb keeps in-frame clones, though not all of them. Found here are 160,000 or so clones, 84% of them singletons; the top ten hold about 5%. The data were obtained in a study of cytotoxic CD8 clonotypes in ibrutinib-treated CLL. The V end lost 2 bases, the J end lost 6 bases, and 11 bases lay between the germline ends. The CDR3 contains 14 residues. Per the germline V gene, CDR1 is SGHTA and CDR2 is FQGNSA. The sequences come from PBMCs, collected after 24 months of ibrutinib treatment. This receptor was obtained from a human donor with chronic lymphocytic leukemia. This chain links TRBV7-2 with TRBJ2-1; no definite D call. The chain's CDR3 is CASSLTWQSNEQFF. Written as DNA, the CDR3 is TGTGCCAGCAGCTTAACGTGGCAATCCAATGAGCAGTTCTTC.